A single sample gave rise to the 23 T cell receptor beta chains below, sequenced in a study of shared clonotypes between healthy human individuals. The assay was immunoSEQ multiplex PCR, and TCRdb's table has in-frame clones only and misses some. Here the sample spans 550,000 to 850,000 clones, 72% being singletons. The sequenced material came from memory CD4+ T cells sorted from blood. Subset specified: CD45RA-negative fraction. The receptors were sampled from a woman aged 25 to 39 in good health.

The V call is TRBV5-1, the J call TRBJ2-3; 7 nucleotides match TRBD2. The germline CDR1 and CDR2 sequences are SGHRS and YFSETQ. This CDR3 region has 15 residues. V shed 3 bases and J 2 bases; nucleotides not matched to a gene: 6. This CDR3 reads CASSSSGMPTDTQYF. The CDR3, as DNA: TGCGCCAGCAGCTCGAGCGGGATGCCCACAGATACGCAGTATTTT.

V gene TRBV2 combines with J gene TRBJ2-2; 9 nucleotides match TRBD2. With V trimmed by 10 bases and J by 2 bases, 5 bases remained unmatched. Germline-derived CDR1 and CDR2 are SNHLY and FYNNEI. This CDR3 is 14 amino acids long. CDR3: CATKGLANTGELFF. The CDR3 DNA sequence: TGTGCCACGAAGGGACTAGCAAACACCGGGGAGCTGTTTTTT.

The chain joins TRBV5-1 to TRBJ2-7, with no clear D. CDR1 and CDR2 (germline): SGHRS, YFSETQ. V was pared by 1 base and J by 6 bases, with 11 bases between. This CDR3 has 13 residues. DNA for the CDR3: TGCGCCAGCAGCTTGAACCCGGCTGGCGAGCAGTACTTC. Translated, it gives CASSLNPAGEQYF.

This rearrangement joins TRBV9 to TRBJ2-1; 9 positions agree with TRBD2. The CDR3 has 14 residues. The V gene end was trimmed by 2 bases and the J gene end by 10 bases; junction bases not matched to a gene: 7. Germline-derived CDR1 and CDR2 are SGDLS and YYNGEE. The CDR3 DNA sequence: TGTGCCAGCAGCGTCTGGCGGGAGGGCCGGGAGCAGTTCTTC. Translating it yields CASSVWREGREQFF.

This clone was seen a handful of times. J is TRBJ2-7 and V is TRBV6-6, with TRBD2 matching over 8 bases. Germline V gene lookup returns CDR1 MNHNY and CDR2 SVGAGI (reference sequence). The CDR3 is made up of 15 amino acids. The V and J ends lost 0 bases and 7 bases, in that order; junction bases with no gene match: 8. The CDR3 protein is CASSYSTSGREEQYF. The DNA for the CDR3 is TGTGCCAGCAGTTACTCAACGAGCGGGAGAGAGGAGCAGTACTTC.

The genes are TRBV29-1 and TRBJ2-3; 10 bases line up with TRBD2. This CDR3 spans 14 amino acids. Germline V gene sequence: CDR1 SQVTM, CDR2 ANQGSEA. V gave up 3 bases and J gave up 1 base; unmatched junction bases: 1. The CDR3 protein is CSVDSGRGTDTQYF. The CDR3 coding sequence is TGCAGCGTTGACAGCGGGAGGGGCACAGATACGCAGTATTTT.

The rearrangement links TRBV28 to TRBJ2-7, with D unclear. Trimming took 3 bases from V and 3 from J, leaving 12 bases between them. Germline-derived CDR1 and CDR2 are MDHEN and SYDVKM. The CDR3 length is 14 residues. The CDR3 protein is CASSFGVRDYEQYF. The CDR3 DNA sequence: TGTGCCAGCAGTTTTGGAGTCCGAGACTACGAGCAGTACTTC.

J is TRBJ2-3 and V is TRBV19, with 7 nucleotides matching TRBD2. Germline lookup yields CDR1 LNHDA and CDR2 SQIVND (reference sequence). Trimming took 4 bases from V and 0 from J; bases not matched to a gene: 4. CDR3 length: 15 residues. The CDR3 coding sequence is TGTGCCAGTAGTAGTCTAGCGGATAGCACAGATACGCAGTATTTT. Translated, it gives CASSSLADSTDTQYF.

The J gene is TRBJ2-1, the V gene TRBV11-3; D tentatively reads TRBD1 or TRBD2 (5 bases each). This CDR3 spans 13 amino acids. The germline gives CDR1 SGHNT, CDR2 YENEEA. Trimming stripped 1 base from V and 8 bases from J, with 9 bases between. CDR3 nucleotide sequence: TGTGCCAGCAGCTTAGGAGGGGTCGATGAGCAGTTCTTC. It specifies CASSLGGVDEQFF.

V gene TRBV4-1 combines with J gene TRBJ1-5; TRBD1 matches 7 bases. V lost 1 base to trimming and J lost 3 bases; unmatched junction nucleotides: 3. This CDR3 region has 15 residues. CDR1 and CDR2 from the germline V gene are MGHRA and YSYEKL. Here the CDR3 reads CASSQVDRDNQPQHF. CDR3 sequence (DNA): TGCGCCAGCAGCCAAGTAGACAGGGACAATCAGCCCCAGCATTTT.

The J gene is TRBJ1-1, the V gene TRBV30; 8 bases are shared with TRBD1. Germline CDR1 GTSNPN, CDR2 SVGIG (reference sequence). The CDR3 loop spans 14 amino acids. Unmatched junction bases numbered 6, after V lost 5 bases and J lost 1 base. CDR3 residues: CAWGRGTGNTEAFF. CDR3 nucleotides: TGTGCCTGGGGAAGAGGGACAGGGAACACTGAAGCTTTCTTT.

The chain has TRBV5-4 and TRBJ2-1; TRBD2 matches at 12 bases. This CDR3 has 17 amino acids. Germline lookup yields CDR1 SGHNT and CDR2 YYREEE (reference sequence). J was trimmed by 9 bases and V by 4 bases; bases with no gene match: 14. As DNA, the CDR3 is TGTGCCAGCAGCAAGGGGGCGGCTAGCGGGAGGGAGCTTGAGCAGTTCTTC. Translation: CASSKGAASGRELEQFF.

This clone was detected a few times. The chain has TRBV7-9 and TRBJ2-7, with 8 bases aligning to TRBD2. CDR1 and CDR2 from the germline V gene are SEHNR and FQNEAQ (reference sequence). The V segment lost 3 bases and the J segment 0 bases; nucleotides outside the gene matches: 4. The CDR3 loop spans 15 amino acids. The CDR3 spells CASSFSGASSYEQYF. The CDR3 bases are TGTGCCAGCAGCTTTAGCGGGGCCAGCTCCTACGAGCAGTACTTC.

As to this clone: Distinct nucleotide sequences in the sample also encode this CDR3. V is TRBV5-4 and J is TRBJ2-3, with TRBD2 identical over 8 bases. This CDR3 contains 16 residues. The V and J ends lost 0 bases and 1 base, in that order; junction bases with no gene match: 4. CDR1 SGHNT and CDR2 YYREEE come from the germline V gene (reference sequence). CDR3 coding DNA: TGTGCCAGCAGCTTGGGAGCGGGAGTAGGCACAGATACGCAGTATTTT. Its translation: CASSLGAGVGTDTQYF.

This clone occurred many times. V usage is TRBV15 and J usage is TRBJ2-6, with a weak D call TRBD2 (7 bases). The CDR3 has 18 amino acids. Germline assignment: CDR1 LNHNV and CDR2 YYDKDF (reference sequence). The V end lost 2 bases, the J end lost 0 bases, and 14 bases lay between the germline ends. CDR3 in amino acids: CATSRHREGFSGANVLTF. The DNA for the CDR3 is TGTGCCACCAGCAGACACAGGGAGGGGTTCTCTGGGGCCAACGTCCTGACTTTC.

The chain joins TRBV7-2 to TRBJ2-7; D may be TRBD1 (6 bases). Germline V CDR1 and CDR2: SGHTA, FQGNSA. V was trimmed by 1 base and J by 6 bases, leaving 19 bases between them. The CDR3 covers 16 residues. The CDR3 here is CASSLGVLGASPEQYF. The CDR3 coding sequence is TGTGCCAGCAGCTTAGGAGTCCTGGGGGCGTCTCCCGAGCAGTACTTC. Full variable domain (remainder filled in from reference TRBV7-2 and TRBJ2-7): GAGVSQSPSNKVTEKGKDVELRCDPISGHTALYWYRQSLGQGLEFLIYFQGNSAPDKSGLPSDRFSAERTGGSVSTLTIQRTQQEDSAVYLCASSLGVLGASPEQYFGPGTRLTVT.

This chain joins TRBV2 and TRBJ2-2; 7 nucleotides agree with TRBD1. Germline lookup yields CDR1 SNHLY and CDR2 FYNNEI. After removal of 6 bases from V and 1 base from J, the junction contained 5 bases not matched to a gene. This CDR3 contains 15 residues. CDR3 sequence: CASRGDSLNTGELFF. CDR3 DNA: TGTGCCAGCAGGGGGGACAGCTTGAACACCGGGGAGCTGTTTTTT.

The chain joins TRBV19 to TRBJ2-2, with 8 nucleotides matching TRBD2. The trim removed 1 base at V and 5 bases at J, leaving 3 bases unmatched. The germline gives CDR1 LNHDA, CDR2 SQIVND (reference sequence). The CDR3 runs to 15 residues. For the CDR3, the DNA is TGTGCCAGTAGTATAGCGGGACTAGAAACCGGGGAGCTGTTTTTT. This codes for CASSIAGLETGELFF. Full variable domain (rest looked up from reference TRBV19 and TRBJ2-2): DGGITQSPKYLFRKEGQNVTLSCEQNLNHDAMYWYRQDPGQGLRLIYYSQIVNDFQKGDIAEGYSVSREKKESFPLTVTSAQKNPTAFYLCASSIAGLETGELFFGEGSRLTVL.

The J gene is TRBJ2-3, the V gene TRBV2, with D perhaps given as TRBD1 or TRBD2 (5 bases each). Trimming pared 7 bases from V and 2 bases from J, leaving 10 bases between. This CDR3 comprises 13 residues. Germline V gene data show CDR1 as SNHLY and CDR2 as FYNNEI. The CDR3 bases are TGTGCCAGCAACCGGGACCTCACAGATACGCAGTATTTT. Translating it yields CASNRDLTDTQYF.

This rearrangement joins TRBV27 to TRBJ1-2; 7 nucleotides line up with TRBD1. Germline assignment: CDR1 MNHEY and CDR2 SMNVEV (reference sequence). V dropped 5 bases and J dropped 7; count of bases not matched to a gene: 7. The CDR3 runs to 13 residues. The DNA for the CDR3 is TGTGCCAGCAGTATCGACAGGGTGCGTGGCTACACCTTC. This sequence encodes CASSIDRVRGYTF.

This chain joins TRBV5-1 and TRBJ2-3; D ambiguous. With 0 bases removed from V and 11 bases from J, the gap between germline ends came to 16 bases. The CDR3 is 14 residues long. Germline V gene sequence: CDR1 SGHRS, CDR2 YFSETQ. The DNA of the CDR3 is TGCGCCAGCAGCTTGGCCCAGACGACGGGCATGCAGTATTTT. This encodes CASSLAQTTGMQYF.

This chain uses TRBV5-5 with TRBJ1-2, with 7 bases matching TRBD1. The CDR3 is 16 residues long. CDR1 SGHKS and CDR2 YYEKEE come from the germline V gene (reference sequence). V shed 6 bases, J shed 4 bases, and the junction held 15 bases outside the gene matches. CDR3 sequence reads: CASTYRAGQSIYGYTF. In DNA, the CDR3 is TGTGCCAGCACCTACCGGGCGGGACAGAGTATCTATGGCTACACCTTC.

J is TRBJ2-4 and V is TRBV19, with 12 positions matching TRBD1. The CDR3 contains 14 residues. Losses at the gene ends were 6 bases for V and 8 bases for J; bases not matched to a gene: 5. Per the germline V gene, CDR1 is LNHDA and CDR2 is SQIVND (reference sequence). DNA of the CDR3: TGTGCCAGTAGCGCCGGGACAGGGGGCCACATTCAGTACTTC. It yields the protein CASSAGTGGHIQYF.